This T cell receptor beta chain derives from a study of shared clonotypes between healthy human individuals. Findings and caveats of the study: In general, naive subsets displayed greater estimated richness than memory subsets did. All-four-donor shared clonotypes had higher generation probabilities than non-shared clonotypes did. It was only blood that was sampled, and tissue repertoires likely differ.

Germline CDR1 reads KGHSH; CDR2 reads LQKENI. The V end was cut by 2 bases, the J end by 4 bases, with 12 bases between. This CDR3 spans 14 amino acids. About this clone: As yet, its antigen is unknown.

Clones were sequenced by immunoSEQ multiplex PCR, and TCRdb holds only the in-frame ones, with some missing. The sample has roughly 300,000 clones, roughly 84% seen once. The gene calls are TRBV18 and TRBJ2-7, with a weak D call TRBD2 (6 bases). The specimen sequenced was memory CD8+ T cells sorted from blood. Subset: CD45RO+ cells pooled with CCR7-negative TemRA cells. The clonotype was recovered from a man younger than 30 in good health. CDR3 loop: CASSPAGGGYEQYF. Here the CDR3 DNA reads TGTGCCAGCTCACCAGCCGGGGGTGGTTACGAGCAGTACTTC.